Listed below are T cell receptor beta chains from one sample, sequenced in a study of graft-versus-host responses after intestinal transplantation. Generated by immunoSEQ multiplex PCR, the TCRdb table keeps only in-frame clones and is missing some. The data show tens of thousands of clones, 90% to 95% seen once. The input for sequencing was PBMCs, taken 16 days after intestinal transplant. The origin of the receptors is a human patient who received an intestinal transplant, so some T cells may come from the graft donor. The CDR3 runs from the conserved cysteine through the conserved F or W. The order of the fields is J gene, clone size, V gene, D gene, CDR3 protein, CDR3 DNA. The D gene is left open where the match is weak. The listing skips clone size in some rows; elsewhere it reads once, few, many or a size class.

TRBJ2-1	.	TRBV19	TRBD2	CASSMTSGSGGEQFF	TGTGCCAGTAGTATGACTAGCGGGTCAGGCGGTGAGCAGTTCTTC
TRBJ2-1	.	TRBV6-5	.	CATNQGLSYNEQFF	TGTGCCACCAACCAGGGTTTATCCTACAATGAGCAGTTCTTC
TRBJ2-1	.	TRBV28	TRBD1	CASSLTLAMAGGQFF	TGTGCCAGCAGTTTAACGTTAGCGATGGCAGGGGGGCAGTTCTTC
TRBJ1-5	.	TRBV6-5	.	CASSYGVNSNQPQHF	TGTGCCAGCAGTTACGGAGTAAATAGCAATCAGCCCCAGCATTTT
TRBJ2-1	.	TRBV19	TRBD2	CATQGLAGYNEQFF	TGTGCCACCCAGGGACTAGCGGGCTACAATGAGCAGTTCTTC
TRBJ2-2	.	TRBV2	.	CASTEFSGDTGELFF	TGTGCCAGCACCGAGTTTAGCGGAGACACCGGGGAGCTGTTTTTT
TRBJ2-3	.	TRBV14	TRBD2	CASSDESSGTLFYTDTQYF	TGTGCCAGCAGCGATGAGTCTAGCGGGACCCTCTTTTACACAGATACGCAGTATTTT
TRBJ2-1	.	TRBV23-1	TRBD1	CASSQTGGNSLIMNNEQFF	TGCGCCAGCAGTCAGACAGGGGGCAACTCCCTAATAATGAACAATGAGCAGTTCTTC
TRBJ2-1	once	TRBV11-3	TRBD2	CASSLDPVAGVGNEQFF	TGTGCCAGCAGCTTAGATCCGGTAGCGGGAGTGGGCAATGAGCAGTTCTTC
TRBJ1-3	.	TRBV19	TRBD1	CASSPFTKQGSGNTIYF	TGTGCCAGTAGCCCCTTCACAAAACAGGGGTCTGGAAACACCATATATTTT
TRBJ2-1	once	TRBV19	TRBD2	CASRPGLAGGNKFF	TGTGCCAGTAGGCCGGGACTAGCGGGGGGGAATAAGTTCTTC
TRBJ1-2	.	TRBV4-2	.	CASSQVIRDGGYTF	TGTGCCAGCAGCCAAGTCATCCGGGATGGTGGCTACACCTTC
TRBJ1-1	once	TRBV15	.	CATSSLTWEGRMNTEAFF	TGCGCCACCAGCAGCCTGACCTGGGAGGGGCGAATGAACACTGAAGCTTTCTTT